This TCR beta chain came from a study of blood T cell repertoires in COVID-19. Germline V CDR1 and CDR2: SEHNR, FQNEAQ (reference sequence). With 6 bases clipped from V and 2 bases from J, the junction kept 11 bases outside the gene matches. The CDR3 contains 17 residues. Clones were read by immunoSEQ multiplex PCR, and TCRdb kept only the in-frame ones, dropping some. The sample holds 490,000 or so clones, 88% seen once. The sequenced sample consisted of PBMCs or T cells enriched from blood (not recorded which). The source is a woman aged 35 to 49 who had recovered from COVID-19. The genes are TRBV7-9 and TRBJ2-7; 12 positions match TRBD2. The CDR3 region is CASSGTSGPRPTYEQYF. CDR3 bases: TGTGCCAGCAGTGGGACTAGCGGGCCCCGACCAACCTACGAGCAGTACTTC.